This T cell receptor (beta chain) was obtained from a study of human T cells and chemical hapten exposure. Study observations and caveats: No change in TCRs above 1 in 1000 frequency was produced by DPC sensitization.

TCRdb re-derived calls from the RACE reads in MiXCR, one entry per CDR3 protein. The table records under 75,000 distinct CDR3 sequences, roughly 10% of them present only once. Documented time point: patch test 3, about 24 weeks after DPC sensitization. Specified treatment: therapeutic diphenylcyclopropenone sensitization with weekly scalp DPC. Sequencing started from total RNA isolated from unfractionated whole blood. CDR1 and CDR2 (germline): KGHDR, SFDVKD. CDR3 size: 14 residues. V lost 3 bases to trimming and J lost 1 base, with 6 bases between them. This clonotype was counted at least ten times. Its antigen is not known.

This clonotype originated in a woman between 50 and 59 years old with alopecia areata. Some clones in this sample may be carry-over from other donors' samples. Sequencing was performed on whole blood, taken in connection with sensitization to the hapten diphenylcyclopropenone (DPC). This chain uses TRBV24-1 with TRBJ1-5; no reliable D call. The CDR3 protein is CATSDVGSNQPQHF. The CDR3 bases are TGTGCCACCAGTGATGTAGGAAGCAATCAGCCCCAGCATTTT.